This TCR beta chain was recovered during a study of cytomegalovirus exposure and HLA in healthy donors. PCR primers comprised 60 Vbeta and 13 Jbeta primers. Assay: immunoSEQ multiplex PCR; the TCRdb copy retains only in-frame clones and omits some. Recorded here are about 130,000 clones; the top ten clones represent about 1.6%. The V and J ends lost 6 bases and 0 bases respectively, with 12 bases between them. The CDR3 loop spans 16 amino acids. CDR1 and CDR2 (germline): LNHDA, SQIVND (reference sequence). On this clone: No antigen is known for it.

Overall study results and limits: Accurate prediction of most subjects' HLA-A and HLA-B alleles from TCR beta sequences was reported.

The specimen was PBMCs. V usage is TRBV19 and J usage is TRBJ2-6; maybe TRBD2 (5 bases). This clonotype was sampled from a woman aged 40 to 55 in good health and CMV-seronegative. CDR3 amino acids: CASRWGEVSGANVLTF. The CDR3 DNA is TGTGCCAGTAGATGGGGAGAGGTCTCTGGGGCCAACGTCCTGACTTTC.